This TCR beta chain originates from a study of T cell changes during pregnancy in multiple sclerosis (dated by TCRdb to the late 2010s). For the study in its entirety: In women with multiple sclerosis, the researchers looked at how the T cell repertoire shifted as pregnancy progressed.

V loses 5 bases at its end and J loses 4 bases; junction bases beyond the gene matches: 3. The CDR3, from cysteine to phenylalanine, totals 13 residues. The DNA shown is the 39-base CDR3, in frame from base 1. According to the germline V gene (reference sequence), CDR1 reads MNHEY and CDR2 reads SMNVEV. Libraries were made using the immunoSEQ multiplex PCR assay. This is the immuneACCESS table as TCRdb keeps it, with only in-frame sequences that have V and J called. A part of the clones is gone; compared with another copy, unresolved V genes explain less than half, and the rest is unexplained. This sample holds under 110,000 clones; 85% to 95% were observed only once. Of the sample, approximately 1.6% is held by the ten largest clones. The sample holds a few counts of this clone. Its antigen is still unknown. Nothing much larger sits one base from this clone, and base qualities are not available.

The material sequenced was peripheral blood, taken after pregnancy. The source is a female donor with multiple sclerosis, enrolled in a pregnancy study. This chain is built from TRBV27 and TRBJ1-1, and 8 bases in between align with TRBD1. CDR3 region: CASSPGGRTEAFF. The nucleotides read TGTGCCAGCAGTCCAGGGGGCCGCACTGAAGCTTTCTTT.